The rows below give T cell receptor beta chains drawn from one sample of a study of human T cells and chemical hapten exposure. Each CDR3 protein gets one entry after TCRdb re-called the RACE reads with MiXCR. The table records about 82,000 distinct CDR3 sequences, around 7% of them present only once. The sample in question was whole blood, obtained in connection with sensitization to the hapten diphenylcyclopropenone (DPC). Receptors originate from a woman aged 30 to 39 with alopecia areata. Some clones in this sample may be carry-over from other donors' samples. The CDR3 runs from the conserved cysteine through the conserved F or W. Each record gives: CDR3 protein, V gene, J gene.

CSGWDYSYNEQFF,TRBV20-1,TRBJ2-1
CASSFDTDTQYF,TRBV5-1,TRBJ2-3
CASTKDNNQPQHF,TRBV5-4,TRBJ1-5
CSVGTGVQQPQHF,TRBV29-1,TRBJ1-5
CASSWGGTGYEQYF,TRBV7-9,TRBJ2-7
CSAPPAGARNSPLHF,TRBV20-1,TRBJ1-6
CASSEWWDEKLFF,TRBV6-1,TRBJ1-4
CAIGLGGQDTQYF,TRBV10-3,TRBJ2-3
CASSRYGTSGGETQYF,TRBV11-3,TRBJ2-5
CASRSGQVYNEKLFF,TRBV12-3/TRBV12-4,TRBJ1-4